This T cell receptor beta chain is from a study of human T cells and chemical hapten exposure. Looking at the study overall: DPC at 0.01% went onto the upper back in patch tests, read at 6 days. How much TCR each sample yielded varied, mostly because pooled library volumes differed slightly.

TCRdb re-called the RACE reads with MiXCR, one entry per CDR3 protein. In the table there are more than 90,000 distinct CDR3 sequences, over 10% of which are singletons. Per germline, CDR1 KGHDR and CDR2 SFDVKD. CDR3 length: 15 amino acids. V lost 3 bases to trimming and J lost 4 bases, with 13 bases between them. This sample's time point: patch test 2, 6 weeks after DPC sensitization. Treatment noted: therapeutic diphenylcyclopropenone sensitization with weekly scalp DPC. The chain combines TRBV24-1 with TRBJ2-3; no definite D call. This specimen was whole blood, taken in connection with sensitization to the hapten diphenylcyclopropenone (DPC). This TCR was recovered from a woman aged 40 to 49 with alopecia areata. Some clones in this sample may be carry-over from other donors' samples. CDR3 nucleotides: TGTGCCACCAGTGATCCACGCAGGATGGCAGATACGCAGTATTTT. Translated: CATSDPRRMADTQYF.